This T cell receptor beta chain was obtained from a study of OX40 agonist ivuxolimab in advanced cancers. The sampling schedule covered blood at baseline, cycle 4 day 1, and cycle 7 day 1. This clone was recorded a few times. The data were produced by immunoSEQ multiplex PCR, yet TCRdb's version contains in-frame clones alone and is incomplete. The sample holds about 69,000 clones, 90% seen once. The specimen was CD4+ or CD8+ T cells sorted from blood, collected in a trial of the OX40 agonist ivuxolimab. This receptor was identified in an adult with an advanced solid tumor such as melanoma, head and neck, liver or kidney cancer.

CDR3 sequence (DNA): TGTGCCAGTAGTATTGGCCACCCGAACACTGAAGCTTTCTTT. This codes for CASSIGHPNTEAFF. The chain carries TRBV19 and TRBJ1-1; D gene uncertain. This CDR3 is 14 amino acids long. Germline V lookup: CDR1 LNHDA, CDR2 SQIVND (reference sequence). V was trimmed by 3 bases and J by 1 base, leaving 9 bases between them.